This section outlines one TCR beta chain sequence together with its context. This clone was seen only a few times. There is no known antigen for this receptor. Base qualities are missing; no much larger clone stands one base away. The sample originates from a study of blood T cell repertoires in COVID-19 (dated by TCRdb to the early 2020s). Broadly, across the study: Collaborator samples came from the United States, Italy and Spain and covered acute and convalescent phases of COVID-19. The material from the prospective study consisted of cDNA or gDNA derived from T cells, B-cell-depleted T cells, or PBMCs. The dataset comprised deeply sampled blood TCRbeta repertoires from subjects exposed to, actively infected with, or recovered from COVID-19. The repertoires were released in a freely available public database meant as a resource for research on the immune response to SARS-CoV-2. Samples were obtained from the ongoing ImmuneRACE study (first 160 participants) and from about 1,300 subjects provided by 6 global collaborators. Nearly every sample came with metadata listing a de-identified subject ID, COVID-19 status, age in years and sex. HLA class I and class II types, where available, came from metadata supplied by the sample provider rather than from assay-based typing. On the study overall, not on this receptor specifically: The quantity of clinical and demographic metadata differed by source and by participant and was supplied without curation.

TCRbeta CDR3 regions were amplified from genomic DNA using the immunoSEQ Assay, a bias-controlled multiplex PCR. Per the source publication's procedure: Nucleated cell counts per sample were estimated from amplification of reference gene primers within the assay. To quantify the absolute abundance of each unique TCRbeta CDR3 rearrangement, sequence reads were collapsed and filtered. Productive Simpson clonality was computed per sample as the square root of Simpson's diversity index over productive rearrangements. Imported from immuneACCESS, the table was reduced by TCRdb to in-frame sequences with V and J called. These copies leave out some clones; in studies compared against another copy, an unresolved V gene accounts for under half, and the cause of the remainder is not known. D and trimming were read from the DNA, whereas the V and J calls and clone size are those reported in that table. Within this sample are 310,000 or so clones, with roughly 90% of them counted one time only. About 3.9% of the sample lies in the top ten.

The germline V gene provides CDR1 WSHSY and CDR2 SAAADI. The junction carries 11 bases between V and J, which are trimmed by 4 bases and 4 bases respectively. The CDR3 measures 14 amino acids from cysteine to phenylalanine. The retained sequence is limited to the CDR3, 42 bases, with the frame set at the first base. Whole blood was collected in K2EDTA tubes by collaborating institutions according to the institutions' own protocols. Collaborator samples were shipped for TCRbeta analysis as frozen whole blood, isolated PBMCs, or DNA extracted from either sample type. This receptor was taken from a woman in her 50s with active or convalescent COVID-19. Source material: peripheral blood. The rearrangement combines TRBV10-2 with TRBJ1-5, with TRBD1 perhaps the D gene, on 6 matching bases. The sequence in DNA is TGCGCCAGCAGTGCTACAGGGATTAATCAGCCCCAGCATTTT. Translated, this is CASSATGINQPQHF.